The present TCR beta chain was sequenced within a study of blood T cell repertoires in COVID-19. Study at large: COVID-19 samples collected from the United States, Italy and Spain covered acute and convalescent phases. T cells, B-cell-depleted T cells, or PBMCs supplied cDNA or gDNA.

Original data processing: Estimated nucleated cell counts came from reference gene primer amplification. TCRdb keeps only in-frame clones here, not all; method: immunoSEQ multiplex PCR. V and J calls and clone size are as listed in that table; D and trimming were resolved from the DNA. The profile shows around 100,000 clones, about 86% of them singletons. V was pared by 0 bases and J by 8 bases, with 14 bases between. Germline lookup yields CDR1 SGDLS and CDR2 YYNGEE. The CDR3 sequence is 14 residues long. This TCR came from a human donor in a cohort sampled during active COVID-19. The chain links TRBV9 to TRBJ1-2, with D perhaps matching TRBD1 (6 bases). The sample taken for sequencing was peripheral blood. For the CDR3, the DNA is TGTGCCAGCAGCGTAGCTAGGACCAGGGGCGGCTACACCTTC. Translation gives CASSVARTRGGYTF.